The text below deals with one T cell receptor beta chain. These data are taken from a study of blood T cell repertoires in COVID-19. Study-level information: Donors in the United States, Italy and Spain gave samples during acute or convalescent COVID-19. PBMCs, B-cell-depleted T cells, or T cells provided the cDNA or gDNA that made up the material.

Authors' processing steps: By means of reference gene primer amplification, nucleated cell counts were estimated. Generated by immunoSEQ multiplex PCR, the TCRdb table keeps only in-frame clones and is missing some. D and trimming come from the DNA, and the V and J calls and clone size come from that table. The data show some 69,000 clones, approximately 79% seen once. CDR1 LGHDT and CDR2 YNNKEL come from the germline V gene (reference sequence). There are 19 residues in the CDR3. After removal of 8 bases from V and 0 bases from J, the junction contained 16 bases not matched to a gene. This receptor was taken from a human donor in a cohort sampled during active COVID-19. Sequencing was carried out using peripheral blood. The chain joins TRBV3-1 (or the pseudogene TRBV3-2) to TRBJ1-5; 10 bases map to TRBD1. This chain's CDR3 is CASSGAGDRGSSSNQPQHF. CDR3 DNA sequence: TGTGCCAGCTCCGGGGCCGGGGACAGGGGCTCGTCTAGCAATCAGCCCCAGCATTTT.